The rows below give T cell receptor beta chains drawn from one sample of a study of cytomegalovirus exposure and HLA in healthy donors. Here immunoSEQ multiplex PCR was the method, and the copy in TCRdb shows in-frame clones only, minus some. The profile shows 50,000 to 65,000 clones, 89% of them singletons. Sequencing used PBMCs. The receptors originated from a woman between 18 and 29 years old in good health and CMV-seropositive. Each CDR3 is given with its conserved first and last residue. The D gene is left open where the match is weak. Only part of the rows carry a size: once, few, many, or a class if the clone is expanded.

v_gene	abundance	d_gene	len	j_gene	CDR3nt	CDR3aa
TRBV27	NA	TRBD1	14	TRBJ2-7	TGTGCCAGCAGTGGACAGGACTCCTCCTACGAGCAGTACTTC	CASSGQDSSYEQYF
TRBV7-9	NA	TRBD2	14	TRBJ2-7	TGTGCCAGCAGCTTAGAGGGCGGGGGGGGAGAGCAGTACTTC	CASSLEGGGGEQYF
TRBV28	NA	NA	14	TRBJ1-2	TGTGCCAGCAGTGGGCCTGCCCCGCTATTGGGCTACACCTTC	CASSGPAPLLGYTF
TRBV28	NA	TRBD1	13	TRBJ1-2	TGTGCCAGCAGGAAAAACAGGGGCTATGGCTACACCTTC	CASRKNRGYGYTF
TRBV27	NA	NA	15	TRBJ1-5	TGTGCCAGCAGTCCCCGTGTAGATAGCAATCAGCCCCAGCATTTT	CASSPRVDSNQPQHF
TRBV6-5	NA	NA	15	TRBJ1-1	TGTGCCAGCAGCCTCCGGAGGGTTCCGGTCACTGAAGCTTTCTTT	CASSLRRVPVTEAFF
TRBV4-3	NA	NA	18	TRBJ1-1	TGCGCCAGCAGCCAAGGAAGGTACAGTTCGTTCTCGAACACTGAAGCTTTCTTT	CASSQGRYSSFSNTEAFF
TRBV4-1	NA	TRBD2	18	TRBJ2-1	TGCGCCAGCAGCCAAGATACGGAGCGGGGGTTAACCTACAATGAGCAGTTCTTC	CASSQDTERGLTYNEQFF
TRBV30	NA	NA	13	TRBJ1-5	TGTGCCTGGAGTTCACGGGGCAATCAGCCCCAGCATTTT	CAWSSRGNQPQHF
TRBV15	NA	TRBD1	16	TRBJ1-1	TGTGCCACCAGCAGAGCTGCAGGGGGCGGGAACACTGAAGCTTTCTTT	CATSRAAGGGNTEAFF
TRBV2	NA	TRBD1	14	TRBJ1-2	TGTGCCAGCAGCCGCTGGGACAGCCCCTATGGCTACACCTTC	CASSRWDSPYGYTF
TRBV7-9	NA	NA	14	TRBJ1-3	TGTGCCAGCAGCTTAGGGCAGGCTGGAAACACCATATATTTT	CASSLGQAGNTIYF
TRBV19	NA	TRBD1	15	TRBJ1-2	TGTGCCAGTAACGCGAAGACAGGGTTGCTCTATGGCTACACCTTC	CASNAKTGLLYGYTF
TRBV4-2	NA	TRBD2	17	TRBJ2-5	TGTGCCAGCAGCCAAGATGCTAGCGGGGGCCCATCCGGGACCCAGTACTTC	CASSQDASGGPSGTQYF
TRBV5-8	NA	NA	15	TRBJ2-3	TGTGCCAGCAGCTTGGTAGGGGGGGGCGACGATACGCAGTATTTT	CASSLVGGGDDTQYF
TRBV7-2	once	NA	13	TRBJ2-2	TGTGCCAGCAGCACCAGGTCCACCGGGGAGCTGTTTTTT	CASSTRSTGELFF
TRBV18	few	NA	13	TRBJ2-7	TGTGCCAGCTCACCAAGCAGGGCCTACGAGCAGTACTTC	CASSPSRAYEQYF
TRBV7-9	NA	TRBD2	15	TRBJ2-7	TGTGCCAGCAGCTTAAGGTCTGGGGGGGCCTACGAGCAGTACTTC	CASSLRSGGAYEQYF
TRBV6-4	NA	TRBD1	16	TRBJ2-1	TGTGCCAGCAGTGATGGGGACAGCAGCCTTCCCAATGAGCAGTTCTTC	CASSDGDSSLPNEQFF
TRBV19	NA	NA	16	TRBJ1-1	TGTGCCAGTAGTGTCCTCGGGGGGCAAGGGAACACTGAAGCTTTCTTT	CASSVLGGQGNTEAFF
TRBV29-1	NA	NA	12	TRBJ1-1	TGCAGCGTTAGGACAGTAGGAACTGAAGCTTTCTTT	CSVRTVGTEAFF
TRBV4-1	NA	NA	15	TRBJ1-5	TGCGCCAGCAGCCTGGAGATCACTAGCAATCAGCCCCAGCATTTT	CASSLEITSNQPQHF
TRBV9	NA	NA	15	TRBJ2-2	TGTGCCAGCAGCGGCAGGTACCCGGACACCGGGGAGCTGTTTTTT	CASSGRYPDTGELFF
TRBV21-1	NA	NA	15	TRBJ1-5	TGTGCCAGCAGCAAAGGAGGGACAGCGAATCAGCCCCAGCATTTT	CASSKGGTANQPQHF
TRBV4-1	NA	TRBD1	15	TRBJ1-2	TGCGCCAGCAGCCAAGCAAAGACAGGGGCCTATGGCTACACCTTC	CASSQAKTGAYGYTF
TRBV4-2	NA	NA	15	TRBJ2-7	TGTGCCAGCAGCCAAGATTCCCAAACCCAGTACGAGCAGTACTTC	CASSQDSQTQYEQYF
TRBV5-1	once	TRBD1	15	TRBJ2-1	TGCGCCAGCAGCTTGGGACAGGGGGAAATCGATGAGCAGTTCTTC	CASSLGQGEIDEQFF
TRBV6-1	NA	TRBD1	13	TRBJ2-7	TGTGCCAGCAGGACAGGGCCCTCCTACGAGCAGTACTTC	CASRTGPSYEQYF
TRBV4-1	few	NA	15	TRBJ1-2	TGCGCCTCCCGGGGTACTCAGGGGCAGAACTATGGCTACACCTTC	CASRGTQGQNYGYTF
TRBV5-5	NA	NA	14	TRBJ1-2	TGTGCCAGCGACGTCGACGGGGGAGGCTATGGCTACACCTTC	CASDVDGGGYGYTF
TRBV4-1	NA	NA	17	TRBJ1-6	TGCGCCAGCAGCCAAGTCTACAGTTCCATCTCTAATTCACCCCTCCACTTT	CASSQVYSSISNSPLHF
TRBV4-2	NA	TRBD1	21	TRBJ1-2	TGTGCCAGCAGCCAACCAGACAGGGGAAGGCTGTACCCCCTCGCTAACTATGGCTACACCTTC	CASSQPDRGRLYPLANYGYTF
TRBV7-6	NA	TRBD1	16	TRBJ2-3	TGTGCCAGCAGCGTGGGGACAGCGAGAAGCACAGATACGCAGTATTTT	CASSVGTARSTDTQYF
TRBV5-6	NA	NA	15	TRBJ2-3	TGTGCCAGCAGCTTGGGCTTCGGGGGCACAGATACGCAGTATTTT	CASSLGFGGTDTQYF
TRBV7-9	few	TRBD1	14	TRBJ2-1	TGTGCCAGCAGCTCGGGGACAGTGGACAATGAGCAGTTCTTC	CASSSGTVDNEQFF
TRBV5-6	NA	TRBD1	15	TRBJ1-6	TGTGCCAGCAGCTTTTGGGACAGGTTCGGTTCACCCCTCCACTTT	CASSFWDRFGSPLHF
TRBV7-6	NA	NA	14	TRBJ1-5	TGTGCCAGCAGCCTAGACAGTAGCAATCAGCCCCAGCATTTT	CASSLDSSNQPQHF
TRBV7-9	NA	TRBD1	16	TRBJ2-7	TGTGCCAGCAGCCCCGGACCCGGGACAGGGGGCTACGAGCAGTACTTC	CASSPGPGTGGYEQYF
TRBV6-4	NA	NA	13	TRBJ1-1	TGTGCCAGCAGTCTTCTTCAGGGGACTGAAGCTTTCTTT	CASSLLQGTEAFF
TRBV5-1	NA	TRBD1	15	TRBJ2-7	TGCGCCAGCAGCACAACCGGGACAGGGGCCTACGAGCAGTACTTC	CASSTTGTGAYEQYF
TRBV10-3	NA	NA	16	TRBJ1-6	TGTGCCATCAGTGAGCAAGGGGGAGCTAATAATTCACCCCTCCACTTT	CAISEQGGANNSPLHF
TRBV5-1	NA	NA	13	TRBJ2-1	TGCGCCAGCAATTTAATGGCTAGGGGTGAGCAGTTCTTC	CASNLMARGEQFF
TRBV5-4	once	TRBD1	14	TRBJ1-2	TGTGCCAGCAGCTTGTCCACAGGGGACTATGGCTACACCTTC	CASSLSTGDYGYTF
TRBV6-5	NA	NA	14	TRBJ2-4	TGTGCCAGCAGTCCGACAGTACTCAAAAACATTCAGTACTTC	CASSPTVLKNIQYF
TRBV7-2	NA	TRBD2	18	TRBJ2-4	TGTGCCAGCAGCCGAACAGGACTAGCGGGGGCCCAAAAAAACATTCAGTACTTC	CASSRTGLAGAQKNIQYF
TRBV12-5	NA	TRBD2	16	TRBJ2-7	TGTGCTAGTGGTTTGGGAACAGGGCGGGGGGCATACGAGCAGTACTTC	CASGLGTGRGAYEQYF
TRBV30	NA	TRBD1	12	TRBJ2-5	TGTGCCTGGGGGACAGCCCAAGAGACCCAGTACTTC	CAWGTAQETQYF
TRBV18	NA	TRBD1	14	TRBJ1-6	TGTGCCAGCTCACGGGACAGGTCGGGTTCACCCCTCCACTTT	CASSRDRSGSPLHF
TRBV19	NA	NA	15	TRBJ1-2	TGTGCCAGTAGTCTCCAGGCAGCCCAGAGCTATGGCTACACCTTC	CASSLQAAQSYGYTF
TRBV7-8	NA	NA	15	TRBJ1-1	TGTGCCAGCAGCTTAATCAGGGGAGGGGAGACTGAAGCTTTCTTT	CASSLIRGGETEAFF
TRBV7-9	NA	TRBD2	17	TRBJ2-1	TGTGCCAGCAGCCCTAGAGGTCTAGCGGGGGGCTACAATGAGCAGTTCTTC	CASSPRGLAGGYNEQFF
TRBV11-2	NA	TRBD1	14	TRBJ1-2	TGTGCCAGCAGCCTTACAGGGGGCGCGTATGGCTACACCTTC	CASSLTGGAYGYTF
TRBV27	NA	NA	12	TRBJ2-1	TGTGCCAGCAGTTTCGGGGGCAATGAGCAGTTCTTC	CASSFGGNEQFF
TRBV5-1	NA	NA	15	TRBJ1-4	TGCGCCAGCAGCTTGGAGAGGGGGACTAATGAAAAACTGTTTTTT	CASSLERGTNEKLFF
TRBV7-6	NA	NA	15	TRBJ2-7	TGTGCCAGCAGCTCCGAGACTGGGAGCTCCTACGAGCAGTACTTC	CASSSETGSSYEQYF